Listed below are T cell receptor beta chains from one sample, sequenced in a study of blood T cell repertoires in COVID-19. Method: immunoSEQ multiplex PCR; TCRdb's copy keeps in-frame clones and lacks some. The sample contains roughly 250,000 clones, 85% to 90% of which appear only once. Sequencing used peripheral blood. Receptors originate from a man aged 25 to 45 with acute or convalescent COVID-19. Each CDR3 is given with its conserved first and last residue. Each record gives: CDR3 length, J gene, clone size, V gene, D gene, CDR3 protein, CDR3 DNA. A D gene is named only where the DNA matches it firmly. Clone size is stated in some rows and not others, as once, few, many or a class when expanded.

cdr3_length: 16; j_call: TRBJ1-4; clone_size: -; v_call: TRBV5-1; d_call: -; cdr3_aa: CASSPRGRSTNEKLFF; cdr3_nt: TGCGCCAGCAGCCCGAGAGGGCGATCAACTAATGAAAAACTGTTTTTT
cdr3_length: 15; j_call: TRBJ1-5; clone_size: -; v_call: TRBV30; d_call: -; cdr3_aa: CAWSVGGGGNQPQHF; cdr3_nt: TGTGCCTGGAGTGTTGGGGGCGGGGGGAATCAGCCCCAGCATTTT
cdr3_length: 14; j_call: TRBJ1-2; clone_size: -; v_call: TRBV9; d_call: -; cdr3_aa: CASSVDFSSYGYTF; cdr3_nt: TGTGCCAGCAGCGTGGACTTTAGTAGTTATGGCTACACCTTC
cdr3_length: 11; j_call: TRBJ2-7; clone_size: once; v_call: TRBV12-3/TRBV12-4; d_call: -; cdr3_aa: CASRGPGGLYF; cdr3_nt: TGTGCCAGTAGGGGCCCTGGGGGGTTGTACTTC
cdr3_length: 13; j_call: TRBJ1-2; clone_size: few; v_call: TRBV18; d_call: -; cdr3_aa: CASSSNRNYGYTF; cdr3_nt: TGTGCCAGCTCAAGTAACAGGAACTATGGCTACACCTTC
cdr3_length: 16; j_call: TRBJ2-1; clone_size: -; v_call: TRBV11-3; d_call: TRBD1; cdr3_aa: CASSFEGTGGFNEQFF; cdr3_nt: TGTGCCAGCAGCTTCGAAGGGACAGGGGGCTTCAATGAGCAGTTCTTC
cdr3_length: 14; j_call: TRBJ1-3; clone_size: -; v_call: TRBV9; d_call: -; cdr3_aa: CASSGDSSGNTIYF; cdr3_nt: TGTGCCAGCAGCGGAGACAGCTCTGGAAACACCATATATTTT
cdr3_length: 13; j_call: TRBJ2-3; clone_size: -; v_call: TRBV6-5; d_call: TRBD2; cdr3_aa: CASTGTSGITQYF; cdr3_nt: TGTGCCAGCACCGGGACTAGCGGGATAACGCAGTATTTT
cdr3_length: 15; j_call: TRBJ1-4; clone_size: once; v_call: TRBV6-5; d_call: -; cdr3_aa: CASSIQGTTNEKLFF; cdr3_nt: TGTGCCAGCAGTATACAGGGAACAACTAATGAAAAACTGTTTTTT
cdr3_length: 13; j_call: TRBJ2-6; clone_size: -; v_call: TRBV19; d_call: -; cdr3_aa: CASQNSGANVLTF; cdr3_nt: TGTGCCAGCCAGAACTCTGGGGCCAACGTCCTGACTTTC
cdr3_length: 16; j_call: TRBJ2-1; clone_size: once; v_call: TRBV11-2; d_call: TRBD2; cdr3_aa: CASSSSPRGRVPEQFF; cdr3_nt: TGTGCCAGCAGCTCCAGCCCCCGCGGGAGGGTCCCCGAGCAGTTCTTC
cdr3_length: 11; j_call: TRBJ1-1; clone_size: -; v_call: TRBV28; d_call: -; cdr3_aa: CASSLETEAFF; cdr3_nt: TGTGCCAGCAGTTTAGAGACTGAAGCTTTCTTT
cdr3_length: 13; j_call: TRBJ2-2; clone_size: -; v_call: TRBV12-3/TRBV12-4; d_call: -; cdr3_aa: CASSTRYTGELFF; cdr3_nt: TGTGCCAGCAGTACCAGATACACCGGGGAGCTGTTTTTT
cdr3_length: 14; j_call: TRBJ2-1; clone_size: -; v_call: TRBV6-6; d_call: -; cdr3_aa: CASSYRLPYNEQFF; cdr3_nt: TGTGCCAGCAGTTACAGACTGCCCTACAATGAGCAGTTCTTC
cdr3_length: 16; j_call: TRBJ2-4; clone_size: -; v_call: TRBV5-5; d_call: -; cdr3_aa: CASSLGDFGAKNIQYF; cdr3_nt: TGTGCCAGCAGCTTAGGGGACTTCGGGGCCAAAAACATTCAGTACTTC
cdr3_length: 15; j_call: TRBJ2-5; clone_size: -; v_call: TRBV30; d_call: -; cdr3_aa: CAWSVLGMGRGTQYF; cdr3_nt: TGTGCCTGGAGTGTACTCGGGATGGGGAGAGGGACCCAGTACTTC
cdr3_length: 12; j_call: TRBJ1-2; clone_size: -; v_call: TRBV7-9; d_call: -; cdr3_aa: CASSHDRSGYTF; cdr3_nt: TGTGCCAGCAGCCACGACAGGAGTGGCTACACCTTC
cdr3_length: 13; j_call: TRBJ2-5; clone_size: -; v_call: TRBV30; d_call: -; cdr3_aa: CAWSPGVQETQYF; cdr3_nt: TGTGCCTGGAGTCCGGGGGTTCAAGAGACCCAGTACTTC
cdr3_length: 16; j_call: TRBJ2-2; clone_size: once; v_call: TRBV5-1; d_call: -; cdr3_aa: CASSSTEGEWSGELFF; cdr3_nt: TGCGCCAGCAGCTCCACTGAGGGGGAGTGGTCCGGGGAGCTGTTTTTT
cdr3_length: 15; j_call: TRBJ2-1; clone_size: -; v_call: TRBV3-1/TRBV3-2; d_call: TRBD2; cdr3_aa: CASSRGTSGDWVAFF; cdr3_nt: TGTGCCAGCAGCCGAGGGACTAGCGGGGACTGGGTGGCGTTCTTC
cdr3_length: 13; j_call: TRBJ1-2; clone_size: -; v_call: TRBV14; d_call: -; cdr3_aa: CASSLTDSYGYTF; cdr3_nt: TGTGCCAGCAGCCTCACTGACAGCTATGGCTACACCTTC
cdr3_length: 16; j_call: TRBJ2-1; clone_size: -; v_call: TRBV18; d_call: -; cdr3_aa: CASSPMGPLSVGEQFF; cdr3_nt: TGTGCCAGCTCACCTATGGGGCCTCTATCGGTAGGGGAGCAGTTCTTC
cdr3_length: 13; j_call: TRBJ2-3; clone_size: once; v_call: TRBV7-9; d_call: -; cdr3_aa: CASFKWGEDTQYF; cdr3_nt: TGTGCCAGCTTCAAATGGGGCGAAGATACGCAGTATTTT